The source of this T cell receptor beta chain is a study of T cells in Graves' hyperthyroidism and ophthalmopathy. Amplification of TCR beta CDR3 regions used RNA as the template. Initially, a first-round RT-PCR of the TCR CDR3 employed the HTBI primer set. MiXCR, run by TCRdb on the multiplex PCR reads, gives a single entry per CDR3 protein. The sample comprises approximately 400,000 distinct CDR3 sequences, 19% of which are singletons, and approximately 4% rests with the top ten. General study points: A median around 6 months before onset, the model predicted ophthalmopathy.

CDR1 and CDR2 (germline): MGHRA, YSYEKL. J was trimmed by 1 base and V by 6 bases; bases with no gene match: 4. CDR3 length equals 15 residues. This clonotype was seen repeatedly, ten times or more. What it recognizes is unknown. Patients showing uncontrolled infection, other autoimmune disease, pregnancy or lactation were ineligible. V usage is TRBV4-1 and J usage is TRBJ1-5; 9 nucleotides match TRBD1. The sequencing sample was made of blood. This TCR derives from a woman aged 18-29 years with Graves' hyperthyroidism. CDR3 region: CASRLGQGSNQPQHF. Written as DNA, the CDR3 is TGCGCCAGCAGACTGGGACAGGGAAGCAATCAGCCCCAGCATTTT.